This TCR beta chain was identified in a study of cytomegalovirus exposure and HLA in healthy donors. The overall study: Sequencing of roughly 180 million T cells in an earlier analysis found some 100 million unique TCR beta sequences. The study, taken as a whole, reports: Among the most significant clusters, several appeared linked to common viral pathogens in a later analysis. Among TCR beta chains, those listed as cytomegalovirus-associated numbered around 160.

It was with 60 Vbeta and 13 Jbeta primers that the PCR ran. TCRdb keeps only in-frame clones here, not all; method: immunoSEQ multiplex PCR. Of 200,000 to 250,000 clones in the sample, around 80% were seen once. A remark on this clone: Antigen: not known.

The CDR3 covers 10 residues. The J gene is TRBJ1-4, the V gene TRBV21-1. TRBV21-1 is listed as a pseudogene. The clonotype comes from a woman in her forties in good health and CMV-seronegative. Sequenced input: PBMCs. Here the CDR3 reads CASSRTKLFF. The CDR3 DNA follows: TGTGCCAGCAGCAGAACTAAACTGTTTTTT.